The TCR beta chain under discussion was sequenced for a study of beta chain features in type 1 diabetes. This clone was recorded a few times. Antigen specificity is unknown. Expressed TCRB transcripts were sequenced because the entire RNA isolate underwent reverse transcription. The data were produced by immunoSEQ multiplex PCR, yet TCRdb's version contains in-frame clones alone and is incomplete. The sample lists 200,000 to 250,000 clones; 11% were seen once. The study, taken as a whole, reports: Naive, central memory and Treg TCRB repertoires seemed to resemble each other more closely in patients than they did in healthy donors.

Germline CDR1 reads GTSNPN; CDR2 reads SVGIG (reference sequence). This CDR3 has 13 amino acids. V was trimmed by 5 bases and J by 7 bases, leaving 14 bases between them. This sequence was found in a man aged 18 to 29 in good health. Sequences were obtained from central memory CD4+ T cells from blood. The genes are TRBV30 and TRBJ1-4; D not resolved. CDR3 sequence (DNA): TGTGCCTGGGCTGGCTCGTGGGGTGAAAAACTGTTTTTT. Its protein product is CAWAGSWGEKLFF. Variable domain in full (rest from reference TRBV30 and TRBJ1-4): SQTIHQWPATLVQPVGSPLSLECTVEGTSNPNLYWYRQAAGRGLQLLFYSVGIGQISSEVPQNLSASRPQDRQFILSSKKLLLSDSGFYLCAWAGSWGEKLFFGSGTQLSVL.